This passage covers 12 T cell receptor beta chains from one sample sequenced in a study of blood T cell repertoires in COVID-19. The data were produced by immunoSEQ multiplex PCR, yet TCRdb's version contains in-frame clones alone and is incomplete. The top ten hold approximately 10% of the sample, which has roughly 400,000 clones, around nine tenths seen once. The sample was PBMCs or T cells enriched from blood (not recorded which). The receptor source for this set is a woman aged 45 to 65 who had recovered from COVID-19.

The genes are TRBV6-5 and TRBJ1-5; the match to TRBD1 covers 7 bases. Germline CDR1 is MNHEY and CDR2 is SVGAGI. Germline trimming cut 8 bases from V and 5 bases from J; bases unmatched to any gene: 6. The CDR3 is 13 residues long. The CDR3 loop is CASGKTGYQPQHF. CDR3 sequence (DNA): TGTGCCAGCGGTAAGACAGGGTATCAGCCCCAGCATTTT.

This rearrangement joins TRBV3-1 (or the pseudogene TRBV3-2) to TRBJ1-4; D unresolved. In germline, CDR1 is LGHDT, CDR2 YNNKEL (reference sequence). Trimming cost V 8 bases and J 0 bases, with 13 bases left between them. The CDR3 totals 15 residues. The DNA of the CDR3 is TGTGCCAGCTCTCACCTGAGCTCAACTAATGAAAAACTGTTTTTT. This encodes CASSHLSSTNEKLFF.

This clone appeared a few times. The chain recombines TRBV9 with TRBJ1-1; no reliable D call. The length of the CDR3 is 15 residues. Looked up from germline, CDR1 is SGDLS and CDR2 is YYNGEE. V lost 4 bases and J lost 6, with 19 bases in between. This CDR3 reads CASSSLTRPNAEAFF. DNA of the CDR3: TGTGCCAGCAGCTCTCTGACTCGGCCAAACGCTGAAGCTTTCTTT.

This clone has a single count. The V gene is TRBV9, the J gene TRBJ1-1, with no clear D. CDR1 SGDLS and CDR2 YYNGEE come from the germline V gene. Trimming took off 3 bases at V and 1 base at J, with 10 bases between the two ends. CDR3 size: 14 residues. Here the CDR3 reads CASSEAAENTEAFF. CDR3 bases: TGTGCCAGCAGCGAGGCGGCAGAGAACACTGAAGCTTTCTTT.

The rearrangement uses TRBV6-5 and TRBJ1-2; tentatively, D is TRBD1 (5 bases). V was shortened by 0 bases and J by 2 bases, with 10 bases between the two germline ends. The V gene's germline CDR1 is MNHEY and CDR2 SVGAGI. The CDR3 extends over 15 amino acids. In DNA, the CDR3 is TGTGCCAGCAGTTACTCTCAGGGAACCAACTATGGCTACACCTTC. Translation gives CASSYSQGTNYGYTF.

V and J are TRBV25-1 and TRBJ2-5; D is uncertain. Trimming removed 1 base from V and 5 bases from J, with 14 bases in between. There are 15 residues in the CDR3. The germline V gene has CDR1 MGHDK and CDR2 SYGVNS. CDR3 sequence reads: CASSESERVTETQYF. The CDR3 nucleotides read TGTGCCAGCAGTGAATCCGAGCGAGTAACGGAGACCCAGTACTTC.

The CDR3 bases are TGTGCCAGCAGCTTCCCAGGGCGCGCTGGAAACACCATATATTTT. Translating gives CASSFPGRAGNTIYF. V gene TRBV7-9 combines with J gene TRBJ1-3, with a possible D match to TRBD1 (5 bases). The CDR3 contains 15 residues. CDR1 SEHNR and CDR2 FQNEAQ come from the germline V gene (reference sequence). V lost 3 bases, J lost 2 bases, and 11 bases lay in between.

The chain carries TRBV3-1 (or the pseudogene TRBV3-2) and TRBJ1-1; perhaps TRBD1 as D (6 bases). V was cut by 4 bases and J by 1 base, with 13 bases left in between. This CDR3 contains 15 residues. Germline V gene lookup returns CDR1 LGHDT and CDR2 YNNKEL (reference sequence). The DNA for the CDR3 is TGTGCCAGCAGCCCCGGGACAAATAAGAACACTGAAGCTTTCTTT. Residues: CASSPGTNKNTEAFF.

V and J are TRBV2 and TRBJ1-2; no clear D gene. CDR3 length: 15 residues. Between the trimmed V and J ends, which lost 7 bases and 4 bases, there was a span of 19 bases. Germline lookup yields CDR1 SNHLY and CDR2 FYNNEI. CDR3 DNA sequence: TGTGCCAGCATACGTCCCATTCAGGCGACCTATGGCTACACCTTC. Translated, it gives CASIRPIQATYGYTF.

The chain combines TRBV10-3 with TRBJ1-2, with 10 bases lining up with TRBD1. The CDR3 loop spans 13 amino acids. V lost 3 bases and J lost 6; bases outside the gene matches: 1. CDR1 is ENHRY, CDR2 SYGVKD, per germline. The DNA of the CDR3 is TGTGCCATCAGTGAAGGACAGGGGGATGGCTACACCTTC. Translating it yields CAISEGQGDGYTF.

The chain carries TRBV6-5 and TRBJ1-4, with D tentatively TRBD1 (5 bases). V was pared by 6 bases and J by 8 bases, with 16 bases between. The CDR3 is 14 residues long. Germline CDR1 and CDR2: MNHEY and SVGAGI. CDR3 sequence: CASREGPRVEKLFF. The CDR3 nucleotides are TGTGCCAGCAGGGAGGGACCGCGTGTGGAAAAACTGTTTTTT.

CDR3 nucleotide sequence: TGTGCTATCGCGAGTTGGAACACTGAAGCTTTCTTT. Protein sequence: CAIASWNTEAFF. The rearrangement uses TRBV10-3 and TRBJ1-1; no clear D. Germline CDR1 ENHRY, CDR2 SYGVKD. CDR3 length equals 12 residues.